The rows below give T cell receptor beta chains drawn from one sample of a study of OX40 agonist ivuxolimab in advanced cancers. Sequencing used immunoSEQ multiplex PCR; TCRdb keeps in-frame clones, though not all of them. The table shows fewer than 16,000 clones, with approximately 70% occurring only once. The sequencing used CD4+ or CD8+ T cells sorted from blood, collected in a trial of the OX40 agonist ivuxolimab. Receptors were obtained from an adult with an advanced solid tumor such as melanoma, head and neck, liver or kidney cancer. The CDR3 runs from the conserved cysteine through the conserved F or W. A D gene is named only where the DNA matches it firmly. Not all rows give a size; the values are once, few, many and, for expanded clones, a class.

size	V	J	D	DNA	CDR3
.	TRBV10-1	TRBJ1-3	.	TGCGCCAGCACTGACGGACGGAGCTCTGGAAACACCATATATTTT	CASTDGRSSGNTIYF
.	TRBV25-1	TRBJ2-1	.	TGTGCCAGCAGTGAATCCCCCAATGAGCAGTTCTTC	CASSESPNEQFF
.	TRBV18	TRBJ1-6	TRBD1	TGTGCCAGCTCACCAACAGGGGGTGATTCACCCCTCCACTTT	CASSPTGGDSPLHF
.	TRBV12-5	TRBJ2-7	.	TGTGCTAGTGCCATTGTCGGTTCCGAGCAGTACTTC	CASAIVGSEQYF
.	TRBV27	TRBJ2-1	.	TGTGCCAGCAGTTTAGTCGTACTAGGGCCCTCCTACAATGAGCAGTTCTTC	CASSLVVLGPSYNEQFF
.	TRBV6-5	TRBJ2-1	TRBD2	TGTGCCAGCAGTTATTCTAGCGGGTACAATGAGCAGTTCTTC	CASSYSSGYNEQFF
.	TRBV5-5	TRBJ1-1	.	TGTGCCAGCAGCTTGGCCTGGGCAGGGATGAACACTGAAGCTTTCTTT	CASSLAWAGMNTEAFF
once	TRBV5-1	TRBJ2-2	TRBD1	TGCGCCAGCAGCCCCAAGGACAGGGGGAACACCGGGGAGCTGTTTTTT	CASSPKDRGNTGELFF
.	TRBV19	TRBJ2-7	.	TGTGCCAGTAGTATTGGTGCCAGGGACTACGAGCAGTACTTC	CASSIGARDYEQYF
.	TRBV20-1	TRBJ2-7	.	TGCAGTGCTTTGGGCCCCTACGAGCAGTACTTC	CSALGPYEQYF
.	TRBV5-4	TRBJ1-1	.	TGTGCCAGCAGCCTCGGGGCGGGGGACACTGAAGCTTTCTTT	CASSLGAGDTEAFF
.	TRBV21-1	TRBJ2-7	.	TGTGCCAGCAGCAAAGCACGCTACCAGCCGAGCTCCTACGAGCAGTACTTC	CASSKARYQPSSYEQYF
.	TRBV7-7	TRBJ2-6	.	TGTGCCAGCAGCACAGGTCATAAGGCACAAAGTCGGGCCAACGTCCTGACTTTC	CASSTGHKAQSRANVLTF
few	TRBV4-1	TRBJ2-1	.	TGCGCCAGCAGACACACTACAGGGCCCAATGAGCAGTTCTTC	CASRHTTGPNEQFF